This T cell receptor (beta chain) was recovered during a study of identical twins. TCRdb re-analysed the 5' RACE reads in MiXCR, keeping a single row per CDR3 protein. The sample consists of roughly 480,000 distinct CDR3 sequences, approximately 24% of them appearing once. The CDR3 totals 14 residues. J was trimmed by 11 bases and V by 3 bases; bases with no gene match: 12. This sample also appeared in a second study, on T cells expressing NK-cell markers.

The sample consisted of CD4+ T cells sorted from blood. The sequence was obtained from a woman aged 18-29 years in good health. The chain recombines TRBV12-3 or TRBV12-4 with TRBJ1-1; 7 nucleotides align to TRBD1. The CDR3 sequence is CASSLRQGGRGAFF. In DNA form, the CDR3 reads TGTGCCAGCAGTTTGAGGCAGGGGGGCCGTGGGGCTTTCTTT.